The rows below give T cell receptor beta chains drawn from one sample of a study of OX40 agonist ivuxolimab in advanced cancers. Sequencing used immunoSEQ multiplex PCR; TCRdb keeps in-frame clones, though not all of them. The sample holds tens of thousands of clones, roughly 90% seen once. This specimen consisted of CD4+ or CD8+ T cells sorted from blood, obtained in a trial of the OX40 agonist ivuxolimab. All receptors come from an adult with an advanced solid tumor such as melanoma, head and neck, liver or kidney cancer. Both conserved end residues are part of each CDR3. A D gene is named only where the DNA matches it firmly. Size tells how often a clone was seen (once, few, many) or the class of an expanded clone, and some rows leave it out.

TGTGCCAGCAGTCACCAAGAGACCCAGTACTTC,CASSHQETQYF,TRBJ2-5,.,TRBV6-6,.
TGTGCCAGCAGTGAACAGGGCTACGAGCAGTACTTC,CASSEQGYEQYF,TRBJ2-7,.,TRBV25-1,once
TGTGCCAGTAGTATAGGACGGGGCCCCAATCAGCCCCAGCATTTT,CASSIGRGPNQPQHF,TRBJ1-5,.,TRBV19,.
TGTGCCAGCAGTGTCCAAAGCCGTGGGAGATTCGGAAACACCATATATTTT,CASSVQSRGRFGNTIYF,TRBJ1-3,.,TRBV6-1,.
TGTGCCAGCAACAAACCCTTTTACAGGGGGCAAGAGACCCAGTACTTC,CASNKPFYRGQETQYF,TRBJ2-5,.,TRBV21-1,.
TGTGCCAGCAGCTCAAGCGGGTACTCCTACAATGAGCAGTTCTTC,CASSSSGYSYNEQFF,TRBJ2-1,.,TRBV11-3,.
TGCGCCAGCAGCCAAGATTCACCCCGTACGCAGTATTTT,CASSQDSPRTQYF,TRBJ2-3,.,TRBV4-1,.
TGTGCCAGCAGCTTATTATTGGGACAGGGGGCCAATGAGCAGTTCTTC,CASSLLLGQGANEQFF,TRBJ2-1,TRBD1,TRBV7-9,few
TGTGCCAGCTCACCATCACAGGGCCGAAACACCATATATTTT,CASSPSQGRNTIYF,TRBJ1-3,.,TRBV18,.
TGTGCCTGGAGGGTTTACAATGAGCAGTTCTTC,CAWRVYNEQFF,TRBJ2-1,.,TRBV30,few
TGTGCCAGCAGCACCCACGGCGGGCTAGGCGAGCAGTACTTC,CASSTHGGLGEQYF,TRBJ2-7,.,TRBV6-6,once